Sequencing of this T cell receptor beta chain was carried out in a study of shared clonotypes between healthy human individuals. The study's findings and limits: In several donors, 4.5% to 5.5% of naive CD4 clonotypes appeared in common. Collection of samples was limited to blood; tissue repertoires likely differ.

Produced via immunoSEQ multiplex PCR; TCRdb's table is partial and in-frame only. The repertoire holds some 1.4 million clones, with roughly 96% as singletons. Turning to this clone: The antigen is undetermined.

Trimming removed 4 bases at V and 7 bases at J, with 19 bases between. Germline values: CDR1 SGHDN, CDR2 FVKESK. CDR3 length: 16 residues. This chain joins TRBV14 and TRBJ1-4; possibly TRBD1 for D (6 bases). This TCR was recovered from a man between 25 and 39 years old in good health. The sequencing sample was made of naive CD4+ T cells sorted from blood. Subset given: CD45RA+ positively selected. Here the CDR3 reads CASSPDRGGRGEKLFF. As DNA, the CDR3 is TGTGCCAGCAGCCCCGACCGAGGGGGGCGAGGTGAAAAACTGTTTTTT.